This entry features one T cell receptor (beta chain) sequence. This sample is drawn from a study of blood T cell repertoires in COVID-19. Per the original data handling: From reference gene primer amplification, estimates of nucleated cell counts were derived. Measured with immunoSEQ multiplex PCR; TCRdb has only the in-frame clones, and not every one. Clone size and V and J calls were adopted from that table, with D and trimming inferred from the DNA. The sample yields around 130,000 clones, roughly 80% seen once. CDR3 size: 13 residues. Germline CDR1 is MDHEN and CDR2 is SYDVKM. J lost 11 bases, V lost 6 bases, and 11 bases had no gene match.

This TCR derives from a man in his forties with acute COVID-19. This chain joins TRBV28 and TRBJ1-1; 8 bases map to TRBD1. The sample comprised PBMCs or T cells enriched from blood (not recorded which). In nucleotides, the CDR3 is TGTGCCAGCAGACCGGGACAGGACCTCAGGGCTTTCTTT. Its protein is CASRPGQDLRAFF.